Here is one T cell receptor (beta chain) with its context. Antigen: not known. V lost 5 bases and J lost 4, with 12 bases in between. CDR1 and CDR2 from the germline V gene are SEHNR and FQNEAQ (reference sequence). CDR3 size: 14 residues. Primers: 60 Vbeta forward and 13 Jbeta reverse. Profiling relied on immunoSEQ multiplex PCR, and the TCRdb table lists in-frame clones only, not all of them. The sample has under 200,000 clones, approximately 80% seen once; the top ten hold around 10%. The data originate from a study of cytomegalovirus exposure and HLA in healthy donors. General study results and limits: Indistinguishable V segments such as TRBV6-2 and TRBV6-3 were excluded. Judged likely to be a sequencing artifact was a cluster of highly shared sequence variants. 164 TCR beta chains were listed as cytomegalovirus-associated.

Specimen: PBMCs. The gene calls are TRBV7-9 and TRBJ2-1; a possible D gene is TRBD1 (6 bases). This clonotype was obtained from a man aged 45-65 years in good health and CMV-seropositive. CDR3 amino acids: CASSPDRIYNEQFF. The CDR3 coding sequence is TGTGCCAGCAGCCCGGACAGAATTTACAATGAGCAGTTCTTC. The complete variable domain, with remaining parts taken from reference TRBV7-9 and TRBJ2-1, reads DTGVSQNPRHKITKRGQNVTFRCDPISEHNRLYWYRQTLGQGPEFLTYFQNEAQLEKSRLLSDRFSAERPKGSFSTLEIQRTEQGDSAMYLCASSPDRIYNEQFFGPGTRLTVL.